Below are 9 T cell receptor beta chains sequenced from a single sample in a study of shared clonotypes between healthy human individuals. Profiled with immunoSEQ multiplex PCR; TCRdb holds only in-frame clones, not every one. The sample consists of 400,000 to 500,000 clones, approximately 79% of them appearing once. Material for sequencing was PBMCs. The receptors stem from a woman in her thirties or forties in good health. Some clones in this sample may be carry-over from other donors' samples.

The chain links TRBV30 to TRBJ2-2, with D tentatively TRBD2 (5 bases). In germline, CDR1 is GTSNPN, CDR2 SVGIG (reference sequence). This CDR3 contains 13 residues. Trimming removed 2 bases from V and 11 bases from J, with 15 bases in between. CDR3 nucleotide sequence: TGTGCCTGGAGTATGGGAGAGGGATTAGAGCTGTTTTTT. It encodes CAWSMGEGLELFF.

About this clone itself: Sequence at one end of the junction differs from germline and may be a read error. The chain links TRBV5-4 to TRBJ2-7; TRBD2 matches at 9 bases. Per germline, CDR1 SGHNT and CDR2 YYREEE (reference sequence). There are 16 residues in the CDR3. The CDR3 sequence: CASRKAPGTSSDEQYF. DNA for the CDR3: TGTGCCAGCAGAAAAGCACCCGGGACTAGCTCCGACGAGCAGTACTTC.

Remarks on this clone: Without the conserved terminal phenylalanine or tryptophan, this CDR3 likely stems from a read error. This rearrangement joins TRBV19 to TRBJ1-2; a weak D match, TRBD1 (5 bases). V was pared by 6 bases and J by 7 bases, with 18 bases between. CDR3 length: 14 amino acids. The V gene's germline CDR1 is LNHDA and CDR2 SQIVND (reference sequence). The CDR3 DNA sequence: TGTGCCAGTAGCACCTTGGCAGGGCAGGCTGGCTACACCTCC. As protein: CASSTLAGQAGYTS.

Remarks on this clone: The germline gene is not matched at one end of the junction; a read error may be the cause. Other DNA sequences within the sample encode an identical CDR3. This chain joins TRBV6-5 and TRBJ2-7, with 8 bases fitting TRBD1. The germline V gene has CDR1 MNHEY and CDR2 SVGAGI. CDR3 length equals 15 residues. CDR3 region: CASSKGTGGSYEQYF. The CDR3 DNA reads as TGTGCAAGCAGTAAAGGGACAGGAGGCTCCTACGAGCAGTACTTC.

The CDR3 bases are TGTGCCAGCAGCCTAGGACGGACCGGGGAGCTGTTTTTT. Its translation: CASSLGRTGELFF. The V gene is TRBV11-3, the J gene TRBJ2-2, with D unclear. Trimming took off 5 bases at V and 5 bases at J, with 9 bases between the two ends. The germline V gene has CDR1 SGHNT and CDR2 YENEEA. CDR3 length: 13 amino acids.

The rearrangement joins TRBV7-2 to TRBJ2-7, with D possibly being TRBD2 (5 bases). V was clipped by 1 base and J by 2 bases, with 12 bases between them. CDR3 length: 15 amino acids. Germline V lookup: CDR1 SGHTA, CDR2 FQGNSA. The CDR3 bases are TGTGCCAGCAGCTTAGACCCTAGCCGGACCTACGAGCAGTACTTC. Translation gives CASSLDPSRTYEQYF.

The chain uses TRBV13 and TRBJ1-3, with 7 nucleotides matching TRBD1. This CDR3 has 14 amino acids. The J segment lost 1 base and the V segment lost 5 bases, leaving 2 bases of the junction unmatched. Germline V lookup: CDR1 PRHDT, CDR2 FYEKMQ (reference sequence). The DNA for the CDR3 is TGTGCCAGCAGCAAGACAGGGTCTGGAAACACCATATATTTT. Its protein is CASSKTGSGNTIYF.

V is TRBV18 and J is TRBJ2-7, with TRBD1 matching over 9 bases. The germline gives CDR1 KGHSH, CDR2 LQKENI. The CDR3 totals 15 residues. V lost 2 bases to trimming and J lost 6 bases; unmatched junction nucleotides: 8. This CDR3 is CASSPNKGQGGEQYF. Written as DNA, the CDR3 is TGTGCCAGCTCACCAAACAAGGGACAGGGTGGCGAGCAGTACTTC.

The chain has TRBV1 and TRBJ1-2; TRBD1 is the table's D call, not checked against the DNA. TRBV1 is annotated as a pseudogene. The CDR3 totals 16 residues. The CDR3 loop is CTSSPRNRGPRYGYTF. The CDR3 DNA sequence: TGCACCAGCAGCCCCCGCAACAGGGGGCCTCGCTATGGCTACACCTTC.